This T cell receptor (beta chain) emerged from a study of cytomegalovirus exposure and HLA in healthy donors. Study-level results: Previous analysis showed most TCR beta V segments were productive about 87% or about 30% of the time. DRB1 showed the most TCR associations and HLA-C the fewest in a later analysis, as rates varied by HLA locus. In a later analysis, donors in an Asian-associated ancestry cluster reportedly had fewer N-insertions in productive TCRs than the cohort mean.

This clone was found a few times. Its antigen is as yet unknown. Looked up from germline, CDR1 is MNHNS and CDR2 is SASEGT. The V end was cut by 6 bases, the J end by 6 bases, with 12 bases between. The CDR3 contains 12 residues. This PCR relied on a set of 60 Vbeta primers and 13 Jbeta primers. Profiled with immunoSEQ multiplex PCR; TCRdb holds only in-frame clones, not every one. Of tens of thousands of clones in the sample, about four fifths were seen once. The sequence derives from a man aged 50-60 years in good health and CMV-seropositive. Sequencing was carried out using PBMCs. V is TRBV6-1 and J is TRBJ2-7; TRBD1 might be the D (6 bases). In nucleotides, the CDR3 is TGTGCCAGCAGACCGGGACAACTCGAGCAGTACTTC. This sequence encodes CASRPGQLEQYF.